The clone carrying this T cell receptor beta chain has a handful of counts. Antigen: not known. The CDR3 is made up of 13 amino acids. V was pared by 2 bases and J by 4 bases, with 6 bases between. Germline V gene sequence: CDR1 MDHEN, CDR2 SYDVKM. These data are taken from a study of beta chain features in type 1 diabetes. Findings and caveats of the study: Type 1 diabetes patients showed a moderate but significant shortening of TCRB CDR3s in all four CD4+ subsets.

Of the isolated RNA, all was reverse transcribed, and so the sequenced material was expressed TCRB transcripts. It was found that naive, central memory and regulatory T cell samples averaged around 3.7 million reads. Sequenced by immunoSEQ multiplex PCR; TCRdb stores in-frame clones only, minus some. Here the sample spans roughly 500,000 clones, about 32% being singletons. This receptor was taken from a man in his late teens or twenties in good health. This rearrangement joins TRBV28 to TRBJ2-1, with unresolved D. The sequencing sample was made of naive CD4+ T cells from blood. CDR3 DNA: TGTGCCAGCAGTTTAGATCCGTACAATGAGCAGTTCTTC. Protein: CASSLDPYNEQFF.